Included here is one T cell receptor beta chain sequence, with context. Germline CDR1 reads LGHNA; CDR2 reads YNFKEQ. V was pared by 1 base and J by 4 bases, with 4 bases of the junction left unmatched. The CDR3 covers 15 residues. The sample comes from a study of blood T cell repertoires in COVID-19. Study overall: PBMCs, B-cell-depleted T cells, or T cells provided the cDNA or gDNA that made up the material.

TCRdb's copy holds only in-frame clones and misses some; the assay was immunoSEQ multiplex PCR. Among approximately 150,000 clones listed, 80% to 90% were seen once. The chain combines TRBV4-2 with TRBJ1-1, with TRBD1 matching 9 bases. The TCR originated in a woman in her sixties or seventies who had recovered from COVID-19. The sequenced sample consisted of peripheral blood. DNA for the CDR3: TGTGCCAGCAGCCAAGCCCTGACAGGGGGCACTGAAGCTTTCTTT. Amino acids: CASSQALTGGTEAFF.